One T cell receptor beta chain is described in this entry. The V gene end was trimmed by 4 bases and the J gene end by 1 base; junction bases not matched to a gene: 3. The CDR3 spans 14 residues. CDR1 is KGHSH, CDR2 LQKENI, per germline. This sample was included in a study of blood T cell repertoires in COVID-19. Clones were sequenced by immunoSEQ multiplex PCR, and TCRdb holds only the in-frame ones, with some missing. The sample has 150,000 to 200,000 clones, roughly nine tenths seen once; the top ten hold roughly 2%. The chain carries TRBV18 and TRBJ1-1, with 7 bases lining up with TRBD1. Sequences were obtained from peripheral blood. The clonotype comes from a man aged 18 to 30 who had recovered from COVID-19. CDR3 protein: CASSRQGGNTEAFF. DNA of the CDR3: TGTGCCAGCTCACGACAGGGAGGGAACACTGAAGCTTTCTTT. The whole variable domain, remainder taken from reference TRBV18 and TRBJ1-1, is NAGVMQNPRHLVRRRGQEARLRCSPMKGHSHVYWYRQLPEEGLKFMVYLQKENIIDESGMPKERFSAEFPKEGPSILRIQQVVRGDSAAYFCASSRQGGNTEAFFGQGTRLTVV.